This T cell receptor (beta chain) stems from a study of blood T cell repertoires in COVID-19. Background on the study: The origin of the acute and convalescent COVID-19 samples was the United States, Italy and Spain.

Participant ages covered roughly 18 to 90 years across 25 or so US areas. Methods used by the authors: How many nucleated cells were present was estimated from reference gene primer amplification. Method: immunoSEQ multiplex PCR; TCRdb's copy keeps in-frame clones and lacks some. V and J calls and clone size are given by that table; D and trimming were obtained from the DNA. The sample contains under 350,000 clones, 65% to 90% of which appear only once. V lost 8 bases, J lost 3 bases, and 14 bases lay in between. This CDR3 comprises 13 residues. CDR1 and CDR2 (germline): SGHRS, YFSETQ. This receptor was taken from a woman aged 40 to 55 with acute COVID-19. This chain uses TRBV5-1 with TRBJ1-1; no clear D gene. Sequencing input: PBMCs or T cells enriched from blood (not recorded which). The CDR3 reads CASTQRADTEAFF. CDR3 nucleotide sequence: TGCGCCAGTACCCAGAGGGCAGACACTGAAGCTTTCTTT. The full variable domain, in which reference TRBV5-1 and TRBJ1-1 provide the parts outside the CDR3, is KAGVTQTPRYLIKTRGQQVTLSCSPISGHRSVSWYQQTPGQGLQFLFEYFSETQRNKGNFPGRFSGRQFSNSRSEMNVSTLELGDSALYLCASTQRADTEAFFGQGTRLTVV.